This T cell receptor beta chain was recorded in a study of technical replicates of blood from several donors. The method was immunoSEQ multiplex PCR; TCRdb's version includes in-frame clones alone and lacks a portion of them. This table has under 90,000 clones, 96% appearing once. Per germline, CDR1 MNHNS and CDR2 SASEGT. Trimming took 1 base from V and 4 from J; bases not matched to a gene: 3. This CDR3 region has 15 residues. The genes are TRBV6-1 and TRBJ1-2, with 10 positions matching TRBD1. This TCR derives from a human donor in good health. The material sequenced was T cells isolated from PBMCs. The CDR3 region has the DNA TGTGCCAGCAGTGAAGTGAGGACAGGGGGCTATGGCTACACCTTC. It encodes CASSEVRTGGYGYTF.